This T cell receptor beta chain was sequenced during a study of vaccination and CD4 T cells after COVID-19. Study-level background: Cellular stimulation was performed using overlapping spike peptides derived from SARS-CoV-2, HCoV-NL63, HCoV-OC43 and HCoV-229E.

With regard to this clonotype: No antigen is known for it.

The sample's treatment: approximately 9-day PBMC culture with coronavirus spike peptide pools or control peptides (ViraFEST assay). Sequencing of cultured CD4+ T cell DNA used the Oncomine TCR Beta short-read assay. TCRdb re-analysed the PCR reads in MiXCR, keeping a single row per CDR3 protein. The sample has 20,000 to 30,000 distinct CDR3 sequences, about 56% seen once. This CDR3 region has 15 residues. Germline CDR1 and CDR2: SEHNR and FQNEAQ (reference sequence). Deletions cut 1 base from V and 7 bases from J, with 17 bases between. The rearrangement uses TRBV7-9 and TRBJ2-7; D may be TRBD2 (7 bases). The sequenced sample was CD4+ T cells from blood, cultured in vitro. This TCR was recovered from a human donor who had recovered from COVID-19. The CDR3 DNA sequence: TGTGCCAGCAGCTTAGTGGGAGGGGGGATCTCGGAGCAGTACTTC. Amino acids: CASSLVGGGISEQYF.